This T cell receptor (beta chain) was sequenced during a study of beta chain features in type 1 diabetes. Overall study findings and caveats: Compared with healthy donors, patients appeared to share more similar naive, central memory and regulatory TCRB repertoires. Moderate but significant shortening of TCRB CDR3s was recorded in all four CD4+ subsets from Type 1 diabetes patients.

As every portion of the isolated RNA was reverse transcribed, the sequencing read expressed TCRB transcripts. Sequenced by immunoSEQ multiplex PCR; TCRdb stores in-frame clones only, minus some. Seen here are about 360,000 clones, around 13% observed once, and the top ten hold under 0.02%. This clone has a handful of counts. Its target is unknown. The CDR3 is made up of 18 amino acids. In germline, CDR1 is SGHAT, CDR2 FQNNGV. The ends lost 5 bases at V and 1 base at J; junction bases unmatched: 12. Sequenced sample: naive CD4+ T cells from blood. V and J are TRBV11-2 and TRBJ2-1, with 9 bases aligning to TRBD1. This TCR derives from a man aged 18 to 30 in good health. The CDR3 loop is CASSTTYHRGLSYNEQFF. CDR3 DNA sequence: TGTGCCAGCAGCACCACCTACCACAGGGGGCTATCCTACAATGAGCAGTTCTTC. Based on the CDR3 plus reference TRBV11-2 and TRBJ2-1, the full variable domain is EAGVAQSPRYKIIEKRQSVAFWCNPISGHATLYWYQQILGQGPKLLIQFQNNGVVDDSQLPKDRFSAERLKGVDSTLKIQPAKLEDSAVYLCASSTTYHRGLSYNEQFFGPGTRLTVL.